This T cell receptor (beta chain) was sequenced during a study of blood T cell repertoires in COVID-19. Across the whole study: PBMCs, B-cell-depleted T cells, or T cells were the source of the cDNA or gDNA that made up the material.

In the authors' methods: Cell counts per sample came from amplifying reference gene primers. Some clones are missing from TCRdb's copy, which holds only in-frame ones; the method was immunoSEQ multiplex PCR. V, J and clone size are taken as reported in that table, and D and trimming were inferred from the DNA itself. Altogether around 130,000 clones are present, 80% to 90% being singletons, with the ten largest covering more than 4%. The CDR3 spans 13 residues. Germline V CDR1 and CDR2: SGHTA, FQGTGA. V was pared by 3 bases and J by 13 bases, with 13 bases between. Sequencing was done on a sample of peripheral blood. The sequence derives from a man aged 40-50 years with acute or convalescent COVID-19. The chain couples TRBV7-3 to TRBJ1-6; D perhaps matches TRBD1 (5 bases). CDR3 nucleotide sequence: TGTGCCAGCAGCTTTGGACCGGAGGGGCCCCTCCACTTT. It codes for CASSFGPEGPLHF.